This T cell receptor (beta chain) was identified during a study of T cell responses to AZD1222 COVID-19 vaccine. The V gene's germline CDR1 is SGHAT and CDR2 FQDESV (reference sequence). CDR3 length: 14 amino acids. V shed 3 bases and J 11 bases; nucleotides not matched to a gene: 8. Using immunoSEQ multiplex PCR, the repertoire was profiled, and TCRdb retains in-frame clones only, with some absent. The repertoire holds around 150,000 clones, with around 90% as singletons. As concerns this clone: Its antigen is not identified.

Whole-study findings and limits: Repertoires in all cases were sampled only once the peak T cell response had passed.

The specimen was peripheral blood, collected 28 days after the second AZD1222 dose. The chain is built from TRBV11-1 and TRBJ2-3; TRBD2 matches at 10 bases. This TCR was recovered from an adult who received the AZD1222 COVID-19 vaccine. The chain's CDR3 is CASSFQSGRVEQYF. The CDR3 DNA reads TGTGCCAGCAGCTTTCAAAGCGGGAGGGTGGAGCAGTATTTT. The variable domain in full, completed from reference TRBV11-1 and TRBJ2-3, reads EAEVAQSPRYKITEKSQAVAFWCDPISGHATLYWYRQILGQGPELLVQFQDESVVDDSQLPKDRFSAERLKGVDSTLKIQPAELGDSAMYLCASSFQSGRVEQYFGPGTRLTVL.